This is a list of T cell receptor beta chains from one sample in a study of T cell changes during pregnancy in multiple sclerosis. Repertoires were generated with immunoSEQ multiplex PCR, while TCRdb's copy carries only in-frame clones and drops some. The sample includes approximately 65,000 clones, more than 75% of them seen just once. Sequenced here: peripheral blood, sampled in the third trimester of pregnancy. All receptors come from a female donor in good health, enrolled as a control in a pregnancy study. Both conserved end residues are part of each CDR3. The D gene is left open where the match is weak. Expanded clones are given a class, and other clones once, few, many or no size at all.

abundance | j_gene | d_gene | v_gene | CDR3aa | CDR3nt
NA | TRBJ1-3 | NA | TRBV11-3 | CASSRGGYGNTIYF | TGTGCCAGCAGCCGTGGCGGGTACGGAAACACCATATATTTT
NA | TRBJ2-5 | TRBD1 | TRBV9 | CASSVGQGAETQYF | TGTGCCAGCAGCGTGGGACAGGGAGCAGAGACCCAGTACTTC
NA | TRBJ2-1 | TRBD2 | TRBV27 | CASSLLRGAPYNEQFF | TGTGCCAGCAGTTTATTGCGGGGGGCCCCCTACAATGAGCAGTTCTTC
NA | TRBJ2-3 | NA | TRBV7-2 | CASSSSSDTQYF | TGTGCCAGCAGCTCTTCCTCAGATACGCAGTATTTT
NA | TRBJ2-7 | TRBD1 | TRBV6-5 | CASSYDAQGAYEQYF | TGTGCCAGCAGTTACGACGCACAGGGGGCCTACGAGCAGTACTTC
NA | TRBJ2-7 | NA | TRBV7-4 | CASSLGTVYEQYF | TGTGCCAGCAGCTTAGGAACAGTCTACGAGCAGTACTTC
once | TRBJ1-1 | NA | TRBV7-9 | CASSLQGGEAFF | TGTGCCAGCAGCTTACAGGGCGGTGAAGCTTTCTTT
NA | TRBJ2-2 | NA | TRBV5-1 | CASSLEAGSGGELFF | TGCGCCAGCAGCTTGGAGGCAGGGTCTGGCGGGGAGCTGTTTTTT
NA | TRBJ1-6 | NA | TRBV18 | CASSLSGERSPLHF | TGTGCCAGCTCACTTTCCGGGGAACGTTCACCCCTCCACTTT
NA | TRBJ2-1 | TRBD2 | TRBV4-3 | CASSHFSGGGYNEQFF | TGCGCCAGCAGCCACTTTAGCGGGGGGGGATACAATGAGCAGTTCTTC
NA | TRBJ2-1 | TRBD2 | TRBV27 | CASSLGLASTNEQFF | TGTGCCAGCAGTTTAGGACTAGCGTCAACCAATGAGCAGTTCTTC
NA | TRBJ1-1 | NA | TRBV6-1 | CASKSGRTEAFF | TGTGCCAGCAAAAGTGGGAGGACTGAAGCTTTCTTT